The 14 T cell receptor beta chains reported below all come from one sample, sequenced in a study of beta chain features in type 1 diabetes. Expressed TCRB transcripts were sequenced because the isolated RNA had all been reverse transcribed beforehand. The repertoire was sequenced with immunoSEQ multiplex PCR; TCRdb's copy has only in-frame clones and lacks some. The sample records about 330,000 clones, 8% to 13% being singletons. Material for sequencing was naive CD4+ T cells from blood. These TCRs come from a woman in her thirties in good health.

This clone occurred a few times. The chain is built from TRBV6-5 and TRBJ2-2, with D possibly matching TRBD2 (6 bases). Germline V gene lookup returns CDR1 MNHEY and CDR2 SVGAGI. V gave up 6 bases and J gave up 1 base, with 12 bases separating them. The CDR3 runs to 15 residues. This CDR3 is CASRPRAGNTGELFF. CDR3 nucleotide sequence: TGTGCCAGCAGGCCCAGAGCGGGGAACACCGGGGAGCTGTTTTTT.

This clone was recorded a few times. The chain couples TRBV29-1 to TRBJ2-7, with TRBD1 identical over 7 bases. Losses at the gene ends were 6 bases for V and 1 base for J; bases not matched to a gene: 9. The CDR3 covers 14 residues. Germline values: CDR1 SQVTM, CDR2 ANQGSEA. DNA for the CDR3: TGCAGCGTCCCTGGGGACAGCCTATCCTACGAGCAGTACTTC. As protein: CSVPGDSLSYEQYF.

This clone was detected a few times. The chain carries TRBV9 and TRBJ1-2, with a possible D match to TRBD1 (6 bases). Per the germline V gene, CDR1 is SGDLS and CDR2 is YYNGEE. V lost 4 bases, J lost 2 bases, and 15 bases lay in between. There are 15 residues in the CDR3. CDR3 sequence: CASSPRQVANYGYTF. The CDR3 DNA sequence: TGTGCCAGCAGCCCACGACAGGTTGCCAACTATGGCTACACCTTC.

The chain combines TRBV28 with TRBJ1-2; D unclear. Looked up from germline, CDR1 is MDHEN and CDR2 is SYDVKM. The V gene lost 2 bases and the J gene lost 5 bases, with 9 bases spanning the gap. CDR3 length: 13 residues. CDR3 region: CASSLPPLYGYTF. DNA of the CDR3: TGTGCCAGCAGTTTACCCCCCCTATATGGCTACACCTTC.

Comments on this clone: Other DNA sequences in this sample translate to the same CDR3. The rearrangement joins TRBV7-9 to TRBJ1-5, with a possible D match to TRBD1 (5 bases). Germline-derived CDR1 and CDR2 are SEHNR and FQNEAQ (reference sequence). The V gene lost 3 bases and the J gene lost 6 bases, with 9 bases spanning the gap. This CDR3 is 13 amino acids long. Here the CDR3 DNA reads TGTGCCAGCAGCTTGGGGGAGGGTCAGCCCCAGCATTTT. Its protein is CASSLGEGQPQHF.

This chain links TRBV25-1 with TRBJ1-1, with TRBD1 matching 8 bases. This CDR3 spans 15 amino acids. Germline CDR1 reads MGHDK; CDR2 reads SYGVNS. The trim removed 6 bases at V and 2 bases at J, leaving 8 bases unmatched. CDR3 protein: CASRKQGDYNTEAFF. Here the CDR3 DNA reads TGTGCCAGCAGGAAACAGGGGGATTATAACACTGAAGCTTTCTTT.

The CDR3 DNA follows: TGTGCCAGCAGCTTACCAGGACTAGCGGGCAGCTACGAGCAGTACTTC. Its translation is CASSLPGLAGSYEQYF. The gene calls are TRBV7-8 and TRBJ2-7; TRBD2 agrees at 11 bases. V lost 2 bases to trimming and J lost 3 bases; unmatched junction nucleotides: 6. Germline CDR1 SGHVS, CDR2 FQNEAQ. The CDR3 spans 16 residues.

The chain has TRBV7-2 and TRBJ2-2; maybe TRBD2 (5 bases). Looked up from germline, CDR1 is SGHTA and CDR2 is FQGNSA. Trimming pared 6 bases from V and 4 bases from J, leaving 12 bases between. CDR3 length: 14 residues. The CDR3 DNA is TGTGCCAGCAGTCGTCTAGAGGGCACCGGGGAGCTGTTTTTT. Residues: CASSRLEGTGELFF.

This sequence joins TRBV7-3 and TRBJ2-2; D is unclear. The CDR3 runs to 13 residues. The germline CDR1 and CDR2 sequences are SGHTA and FQGTGA. Deletions cut 4 bases from V and 6 bases from J, with 9 bases between. CDR3 residues: CASSYDSPGELFF. The CDR3 region has the DNA TGTGCCAGCAGCTACGACTCCCCCGGGGAGCTGTTTTTT.

The CDR3 nucleotides are TGTGCCAGCAGCTTAGCGGGCCTTTCGGAGACCCAGTACTTC. Its translation: CASSLAGLSETQYF. J is TRBJ2-5 and V is TRBV7-2; no reliable D call. This CDR3 region has 14 residues. From germline, CDR1 is SGHTA and CDR2 FQGNSA. The V gene lost 0 bases and the J gene lost 5 bases, with 10 bases spanning the gap.

The chain carries TRBV19 and TRBJ1-2; a possible D gene is TRBD1 (6 bases). V lost 5 bases and J lost 7, with 14 bases in between. CDR3 length equals 13 residues. Germline CDR1 LNHDA, CDR2 SQIVND (reference sequence). The CDR3 spells CASSVPGQPGYTF. The CDR3 nucleotides read TGTGCCAGTAGTGTACCGGGACAACCTGGCTACACCTTC.

In this sample, this clone turned up many times. The chain joins TRBV4-2 to TRBJ2-7, with D possibly TRBD2 on 5 matching bases. Trimming took off 0 bases at V and 6 bases at J, with 9 bases between the two ends. Germline-derived CDR1 and CDR2 are LGHNA and YNFKEQ. The length of the CDR3 is 13 residues. The CDR3, as DNA: TGTGCCAGCAGCCAAGATCGAGGGCGCGAGCAGTACTTC. Amino acid sequence: CASSQDRGREQYF.

This clone was found a few times. The chain couples TRBV18 to TRBJ2-1, with TRBD1 identical over 7 bases. The ends lost 5 bases at V and 8 bases at J; junction bases unmatched: 6. Germline V lookup: CDR1 KGHSH, CDR2 LQKENI. This CDR3 contains 13 residues. The CDR3 here is CASSGQVSDEQFF. In DNA form, the CDR3 reads TGTGCCAGCTCAGGACAGGTCAGCGATGAGCAGTTCTTC.

This clone has a handful of counts. Other DNA sequences in this specimen translate into the identical CDR3. The chain combines TRBV6-5 with TRBJ2-2; TRBD2 might be the D (5 bases). V was cut by 0 bases and J by 0 bases, with 5 bases left in between. The CDR3 spans 15 residues. The germline V gene has CDR1 MNHEY and CDR2 SVGAGI. The CDR3 region is CASSYSGANTGELFF. The CDR3 DNA sequence: TGTGCCAGCAGTTACTCCGGGGCGAACACCGGGGAGCTGTTTTTT.